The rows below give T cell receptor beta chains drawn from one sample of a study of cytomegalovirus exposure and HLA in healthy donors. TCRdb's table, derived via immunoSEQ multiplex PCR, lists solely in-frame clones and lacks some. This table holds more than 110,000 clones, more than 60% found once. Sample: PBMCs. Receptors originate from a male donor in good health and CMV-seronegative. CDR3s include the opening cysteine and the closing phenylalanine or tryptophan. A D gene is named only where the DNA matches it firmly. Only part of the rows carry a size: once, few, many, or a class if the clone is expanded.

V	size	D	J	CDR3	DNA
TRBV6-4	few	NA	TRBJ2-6	CASSPLGGAGANVLTF	TGTGCCAGCAGCCCCTTGGGAGGAGCTGGGGCCAACGTCCTGACTTTC
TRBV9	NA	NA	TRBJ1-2	CASSKSWGGTNYGYTF	TGTGCCAGCAGCAAATCTTGGGGGGGGACGAACTATGGCTACACCTTC
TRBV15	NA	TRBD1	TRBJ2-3	CATSRDRGRGTDTQYF	TGTGCCACCAGCAGAGACAGGGGGCGCGGCACAGATACGCAGTATTTT
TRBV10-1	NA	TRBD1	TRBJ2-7	CASSEPGQGLYEQYF	TGCGCCAGCAGTGAGCCGGGACAGGGCCTCTACGAGCAGTACTTC
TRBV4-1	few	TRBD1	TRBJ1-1	CASSQRQGIVRDTEAFF	TGCGCCAGCAGCCAGAGACAGGGAATTGTACGGGACACTGAAGCTTTCTTT
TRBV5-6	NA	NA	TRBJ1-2	CASSNIPGRGTYGYTF	TGTGCCAGCAGCAATATCCCGGGCAGAGGGACTTATGGCTACACCTTC
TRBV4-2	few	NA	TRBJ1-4	CASSQDYQGREKLFF	TGTGCCAGCAGCCAAGATTATCAGGGTCGGGAAAAACTGTTTTTT
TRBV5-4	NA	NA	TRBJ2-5	CASSEGPTPETQYF	TGTGCCAGCTCCGAGGGCCCTACCCCAGAGACCCAGTACTTC
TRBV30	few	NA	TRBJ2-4	CAWSVSVDIAKNIQYF	TGTGCCTGGAGTGTATCAGTGGACATAGCCAAAAACATTCAGTACTTC
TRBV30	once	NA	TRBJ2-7	CAWSKSVQAYEQYF	TGTGCCTGGAGTAAGTCAGTACAAGCCTACGAGCAGTACTTC
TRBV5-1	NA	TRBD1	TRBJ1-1	CASGTGQGNTEAFF	TGCGCCAGTGGGACCGGACAGGGGAACACTGAAGCTTTCTTT
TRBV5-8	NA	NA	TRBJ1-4	CASSSTAYEKLFF	TGTGCCAGCAGCTCGACAGCGTATGAAAAACTGTTTTTT
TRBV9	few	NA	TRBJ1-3	CASSVANRNTIYF	TGTGCCAGCAGCGTAGCCAACAGAAACACCATATATTTT
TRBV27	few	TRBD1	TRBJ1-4	CASSYSGTGNEKLFF	TGTGCCAGCAGTTACTCCGGGACAGGGAATGAAAAACTGTTTTTT
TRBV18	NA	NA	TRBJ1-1	CASSPPGHRNTEAFF	TGTGCCAGCTCACCACCGGGACACAGGAACACTGAAGCTTTCTTT
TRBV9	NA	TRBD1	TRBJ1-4	CARSVGVGQGGEKLFF	TGTGCCCGCAGCGTAGGGGTGGGACAGGGGGGTGAAAAACTGTTTTTT
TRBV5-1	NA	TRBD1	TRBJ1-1	CASSLFERQGGNTEAFF	TGCGCCAGCAGCTTGTTCGAAAGACAGGGTGGAAACACTGAAGCTTTCTTT
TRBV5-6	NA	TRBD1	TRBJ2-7	CASSRGQGEGEQYF	TGTGCCAGCAGCCGCGGACAGGGGGAGGGCGAGCAGTACTTC
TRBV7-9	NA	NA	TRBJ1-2	CASSSGGFSINYGYTF	TGTGCCAGCAGCTCGGGAGGGTTCTCTATTAACTATGGCTACACCTTC
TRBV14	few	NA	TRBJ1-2	CASSQGQFYGYTF	TGTGCCAGCAGCCAAGGACAGTTCTATGGCTACACCTTC
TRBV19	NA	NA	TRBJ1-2	CASSKTRSAEGYTF	TGTGCCAGTAGTAAAACCAGATCAGCGGAAGGCTACACCTTC
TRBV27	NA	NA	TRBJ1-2	CASSPLGGGERGYTF	TGTGCCAGCAGTCCCCTAGGTGGAGGGGAACGTGGCTACACCTTC
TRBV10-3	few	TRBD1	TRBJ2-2	CATIGQDYTGELFF	TGTGCCACAATCGGACAGGACTACACCGGGGAGCTGTTTTTT
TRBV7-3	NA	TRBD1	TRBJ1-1	CASSLHDRGGNTEAFF	TGTGCCAGCAGCCTTCACGACAGGGGAGGAAACACTGAAGCTTTCTTT
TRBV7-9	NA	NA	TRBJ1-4	CPSSLAGHPNEKLFF	TGTCCCAGCAGCTTAGCGGGACACCCGAATGAAAAACTGTTTTTT
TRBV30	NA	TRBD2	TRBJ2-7	CAWSVLAGAVEQYF	TGTGCCTGGAGTGTACTCGCGGGAGCTGTCGAGCAGTACTTC
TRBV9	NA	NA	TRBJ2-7	CASSVDGTGYYEQYF	TGTGCCAGCAGCGTAGATGGTACAGGGTACTACGAGCAGTACTTC
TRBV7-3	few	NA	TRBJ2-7	CASASTGENSYEQYF	TGTGCCAGCGCCTCGACAGGAGAGAACTCCTACGAGCAGTACTTC
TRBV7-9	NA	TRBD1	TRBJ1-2	CASQPGQLYGYPF	TGTGCCAGCCAACCGGGACAGCTCTATGGCTACCCCTTC
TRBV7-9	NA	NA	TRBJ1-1	CSSKTPRDEAFF	TGTTCCAGCAAGACCCCGAGGGATGAAGCTTTCTTT
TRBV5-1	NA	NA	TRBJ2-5	CASSLGGVAGTGETQYF	TGCGCCAGCAGCTTGGGGGGGGTAGCTGGCACCGGAGAGACCCAGTACTTC
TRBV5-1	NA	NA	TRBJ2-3	CASSLEAGFSTDTQYF	TGCGCCAGCAGTTTAGAGGCGGGGTTCAGCACAGATACGCAGTATTTT
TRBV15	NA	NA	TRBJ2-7	CATSRDGPMSPYEQYF	TGTGCCACCAGCAGAGATGGTCCGATGTCCCCCTACGAGCAGTACTTC
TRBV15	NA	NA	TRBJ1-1	CATSRPGATNTEAFF	TGTGCCACCAGCAGACCAGGGGCAACCAACACTGAAGCTTTCTTT
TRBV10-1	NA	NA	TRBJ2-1	CASSDQRINTNEQFF	TGCGCCAGCAGTGACCAGCGGATAAACACCAATGAGCAGTTCTTC
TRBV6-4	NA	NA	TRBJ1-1	CASSNRENTEAFF	TGTGCCAGCAGTAACAGGGAAAACACTGAAGCTTTCTTT
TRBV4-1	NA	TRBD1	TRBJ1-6	CASSQAPYRGELWNSPLHF	TGCGCCAGCAGCCAAGCCCCCTACAGGGGCGAGCTCTGGAATTCACCCCTCCACTTT
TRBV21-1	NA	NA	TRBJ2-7	CASSGGGSYEQYF	TGTGCCAGCAGCGGGGGGGGCTCCTACGAGCAGTACTTC
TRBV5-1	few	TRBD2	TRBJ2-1	CASSLDEGGPFNEQFF	TGCGCCAGCAGCTTGGATGAGGGAGGGCCTTTCAATGAGCAGTTCTTC
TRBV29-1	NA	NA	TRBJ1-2	CSVGQGNGYTF	TGCAGCGTTGGCCAGGGTAATGGCTACACCTTC
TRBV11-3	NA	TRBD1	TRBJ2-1	CASSPRDRGLNEQFF	TGTGCCAGCAGCCCCCGGGACAGGGGGCTCAATGAGCAGTTCTTC
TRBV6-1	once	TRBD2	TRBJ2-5	CASRLAAQETQYF	TGTGCCAGCAGGCTAGCGGCCCAAGAGACCCAGTACTTC
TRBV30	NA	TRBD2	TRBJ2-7	CAWSVFRLAGGSYEQYF	TGTGCCTGGAGTGTATTTCGACTAGCGGGAGGCTCCTACGAGCAGTACTTC
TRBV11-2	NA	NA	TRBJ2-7	CASSPRQGSSYEQYF	TGTGCCAGCAGCCCACGGCAGGGTAGCTCCTACGAGCAGTACTTC
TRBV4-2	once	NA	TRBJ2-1	CASSQDPGNPRDEQFF	TGTGCCAGCAGCCAAGATCCGGGAAACCCTCGGGATGAGCAGTTCTTC
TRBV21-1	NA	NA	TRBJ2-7	CASSKAPHCGYSYEQYF	TGTGCCAGCAGCAAAGCTCCGCATTGCGGATACTCCTACGAGCAGTACTTC
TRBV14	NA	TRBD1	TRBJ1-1	CASSPLDRVMNTEAFF	TGTGCCAGCAGCCCCCTGGACAGGGTAATGAACACTGAAGCTTTCTTT
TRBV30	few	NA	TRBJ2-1	CAWTRGAKLSNEQFF	TGTGCCTGGACCAGGGGCGCGAAGTTAAGTAATGAGCAGTTCTTC
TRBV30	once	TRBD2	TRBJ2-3	CAGGTSGFSTDTQYF	TGTGCCGGTGGGACTAGCGGATTTAGCACAGATACGCAGTATTTT
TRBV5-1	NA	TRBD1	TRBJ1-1	CASSLGTGGPTEAFF	TGCGCCAGCAGCTTGGGTACAGGGGGCCCCACTGAAGCTTTCTTT
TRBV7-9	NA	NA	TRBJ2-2	CASSPKLLKNTGELFF	TGTGCCAGCAGCCCTAAGCTACTAAAGAACACCGGGGAGCTGTTTTTT
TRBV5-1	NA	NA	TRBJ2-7	CASSLGEGQGSLNF	TGCGCCAGCAGCTTGGGCGAAGGGCAGGGGTCTCTGAACTTC
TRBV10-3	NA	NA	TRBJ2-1	CAISRDTANNEQFF	TGTGCCATCAGCCGGGACACCGCTAACAATGAGCAGTTCTTC